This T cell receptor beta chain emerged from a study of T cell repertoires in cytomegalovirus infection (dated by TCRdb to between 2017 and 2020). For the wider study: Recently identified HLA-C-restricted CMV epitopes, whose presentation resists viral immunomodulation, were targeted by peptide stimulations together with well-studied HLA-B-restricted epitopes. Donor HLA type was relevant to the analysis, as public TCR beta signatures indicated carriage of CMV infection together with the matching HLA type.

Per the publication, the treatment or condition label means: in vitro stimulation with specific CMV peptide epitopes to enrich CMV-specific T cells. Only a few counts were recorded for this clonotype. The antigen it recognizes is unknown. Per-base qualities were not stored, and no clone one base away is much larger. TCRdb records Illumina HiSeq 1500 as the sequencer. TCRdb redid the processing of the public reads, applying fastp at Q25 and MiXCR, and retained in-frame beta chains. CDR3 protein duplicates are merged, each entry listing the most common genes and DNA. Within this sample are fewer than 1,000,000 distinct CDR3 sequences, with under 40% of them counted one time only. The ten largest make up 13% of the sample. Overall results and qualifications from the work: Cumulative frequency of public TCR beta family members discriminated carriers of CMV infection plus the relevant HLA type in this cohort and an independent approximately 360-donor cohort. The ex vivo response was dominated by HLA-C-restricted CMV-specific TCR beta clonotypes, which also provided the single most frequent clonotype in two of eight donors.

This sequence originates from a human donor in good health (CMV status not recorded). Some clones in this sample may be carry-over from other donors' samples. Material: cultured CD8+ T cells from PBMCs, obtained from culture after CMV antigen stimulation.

The sequence in DNA is TGTGCCAGCAGCTTGTCAAAGATGAACACTGAAGCTTTCTTT. It codes for CASSLSKMNTEAFF. Recombination linked TRBV7-9 to TRBJ1-1; no confident D gene assignment can be made. V drops 3 bases and J drops 0 bases, leaving 8 bases in between. CDR1 SEHNR and CDR2 FQNEAQ were looked up in the germline V gene (reference sequence). The CDR3 starts with the cysteine, ends with the phenylalanine, and has 14 residues. The sequence is cut down to CDR3 DNA, 42 bases in frame from base 1.